One sample yielded the 7 T cell receptor beta chains listed below, sequenced in a study of T cells in Graves' hyperthyroidism and ophthalmopathy. Amplification yielded TCR beta CDR3 regions, with RNA transcripts as the source. In the first-round RT-PCR of the TCR CDR3, the HTBI primer set was used. MiXCR was run by TCRdb on the multiplex PCR reads, yielding one entry per CDR3 protein. The sample contains fewer than 300,000 distinct CDR3 sequences, under 30% of which appear only once. The specimen was blood. The receptors derive from a man aged 35 to 55 with Graves' hyperthyroidism that later progressed to Graves' ophthalmopathy.

This chain links TRBV2 with TRBJ2-7, with TRBD2 matching over 12 bases. This CDR3 comprises 15 residues. The germline gives CDR1 SNHLY, CDR2 FYNNEI. The V and J ends lost 6 bases and 5 bases, in that order; junction bases with no gene match: 8. CDR3 sequence: CASRALTSGRNEQYF. The CDR3 DNA follows: TGTGCCAGCAGAGCCCTTACTAGCGGGAGGAACGAGCAGTACTTC.

This clonotype was seen many times. The rearrangement links TRBV28 to TRBJ1-2; D is unclear. CDR3 length: 12 amino acids. The ends were cut back, 6 bases at V and 5 bases at J, with 10 bases in the middle. Germline V gene sequence: CDR1 MDHEN, CDR2 SYDVKM. CDR3 DNA sequence: TGTGCCAGCAGCCCCGTTGGGTATGGCTACACCTTC. Translation: CASSPVGYGYTF.

The genes are TRBV5-1 and TRBJ2-2; D may be TRBD2 (5 bases). This CDR3 contains 15 residues. Germline V lookup: CDR1 SGHRS, CDR2 YFSETQ. V shed 4 bases and J shed 2 bases, with 12 bases lying between them. CDR3 residues: CASSQYSDNTGELFF. The CDR3 DNA reads TGCGCCAGCAGCCAATATAGCGACAACACCGGGGAGCTGTTTTTT.

This clonotype was detected many times. This chain connects TRBV11-2 to TRBJ2-2; D gene ambiguous. The CDR3 covers 15 residues. Germline V CDR1 and CDR2: SGHAT, FQNNGV. The germline V and J ends were trimmed by 6 bases and 4 bases, with 15 bases remaining between them. CDR3 bases: TGTGCCAGCAGTTCCATACCAAAGGGCACCGGGGAGCTGTTTTTT. Amino acid sequence: CASSSIPKGTGELFF. The full variable domain, completed using reference TRBV11-2 and TRBJ2-2, is EAGVAQSPRYKIIEKRQSVAFWCNPISGHATLYWYQQILGQGPKLLIQFQNNGVVDDSQLPKDRFSAERLKGVDSTLKIQPAKLEDSAVYLCASSSIPKGTGELFFGEGSRLTVL.

This clonotype was counted at least ten times. The rearrangement joins TRBV10-3 to TRBJ1-1; tentative D call: TRBD1 (5 bases). V lost 7 bases and J lost 5, with 14 bases in between. The CDR3 covers 13 residues. Germline assignment: CDR1 ENHRY and CDR2 SYGVKD. The DNA of the CDR3 is TGTGCCATCACCAAAGGGGAGGGGACTGAAGCTTTCTTT. Amino acid sequence: CAITKGEGTEAFF.

This clonotype was observed at least ten times. This chain joins TRBV6-5 and TRBJ1-1, with D possibly matching TRBD1 (5 bases). Germline lookup yields CDR1 MNHEY and CDR2 SVGAGI. The V end lost 7 bases, the J end lost 5 bases, and 20 bases lay between the germline ends. CDR3 length: 15 amino acids. CDR3 bases: TGTGCCAGCACCTCTGGTGAAGGGGCGCGGACTGAAGCTTTCTTT. Translation gives CASTSGEGARTEAFF.

This clonotype was picked up many times. Here the CDR3 DNA reads TGTGCCAGTAGTTTGTTGTCAAGCGGTGACACTGAAGCTTTCTTT. It encodes CASSLLSSGDTEAFF. J is TRBJ1-1 and V is TRBV19; D remains ambiguous. CDR1 is LNHDA and CDR2 is SQIVND in the germline V gene (reference sequence). This CDR3 is 15 amino acids long. V was cut by 5 bases and J by 3 bases, with 16 bases left in between.